Included here is one T cell receptor (beta chain) sequence, with context. The repertoire was sequenced with immunoSEQ multiplex PCR; TCRdb's copy has only in-frame clones and lacks some. The data hold fewer than 95,000 clones, with around 72% observed a single time. This specimen belongs to a study of blood T cell repertoires in COVID-19. The wider study: COVID-19 samples collected from the United States, Italy and Spain covered acute and convalescent phases. The cDNA or gDNA used as material had been derived from T cells, B-cell-depleted T cells, or PBMCs.

Per the germline V gene, CDR1 is SNHLY and CDR2 is FYNNEI. The CDR3 length is 14 residues. V shed 3 bases and J 4 bases; nucleotides not matched to a gene: 5. The source is a woman aged 80 or over with acute or convalescent COVID-19. The sample comprised peripheral blood. The rearrangement links TRBV2 to TRBJ1-1, with 7 positions matching TRBD1. The CDR3 loop is CASSEAGTVTEAFF. In nucleotides, the CDR3 is TGTGCCAGCAGTGAGGCCGGGACAGTCACTGAAGCTTTCTTT. Using reference TRBV2 and TRBJ1-1 for the parts outside the CDR3, the full variable domain is EPEVTQTPSHQVTQMGQEVILRCVPISNHLYFYWYRQILGQKVEFLVSFYNNEISEKSEIFDDQFSVERPDGSNFTLKIRSTKLEDSAMYFCASSEAGTVTEAFFGQGTRLTVV.